The sample holds one count of the clone carrying this TCR beta chain. In germline, CDR1 is MGHDK, CDR2 SYGVNS. The length of the CDR3 is 13 residues. Trimming stripped 7 bases from V and 4 bases from J, with 13 bases between. These data come from a study of blood T cell repertoires in COVID-19. Clones were sequenced by immunoSEQ multiplex PCR, and TCRdb holds only the in-frame ones, with some missing. The sample gives about 210,000 clones, around 87% of which show up once; less than 8% is in the top ten. The participants were between about 18 and 90 years old and came from about two dozen US areas. Clinical history reported by participants formed the basis on which cohorts were assigned.

The sequenced material came from PBMCs or T cells enriched from blood (not recorded which). J is TRBJ2-5 and V is TRBV25-1; D perhaps matches TRBD1 (5 bases). The receptor comes from a man aged 25-40 years in a cohort exposed to, infected with or recovered from COVID-19 (not recorded which). The CDR3 DNA follows: TGTGCCAGCAAGGGTTGGGGCCTAGAGACCCAGTACTTC. Translated, it gives CASKGWGLETQYF.